Listed below are T cell receptor beta chains from one sample, sequenced in a study of blood T cell repertoires in COVID-19. Data came from immunoSEQ multiplex PCR; TCRdb stores just in-frame clones and leaves some out. Of a few hundred thousand clones listed, 80% to 95% are singletons. The specimen was peripheral blood. The receptor source for this set is a woman between 25 and 40 years old with COVID-19, enrolled during active disease. CDR3s leave out the opening cysteine and the closing phenylalanine or tryptophan.

TRBJ2-7 TRBV27 ASSLSGIGTYEQY
TRBJ2-1 TRBV7-8 ASSLEAGGTYNEQF
TRBJ1-2 TRBV9 ASSKRQGPAGYGYT
TRBJ2-1 TRBV29-1 SVELSRVLSYNEQF
TRBJ2-7 TRBV4-3 ASSQELYPTSVSYEQY
TRBJ2-3 TRBV10-1 ASSESRGGLITDTQY
TRBJ2-5 TRBV29-1 SVEAGVETQY
TRBJ1-1 TRBV7-3 ASSPSGLLNTEAF
TRBJ1-2 TRBV30 AWSQDRVKGYT
TRBJ2-7 TRBV11-2 ASSLDWHEQY
TRBJ2-5 TRBV6-6 ASSYWAGGGVETQY
TRBJ1-1 TRBV27 ASSLGYGKNTEAF
TRBJ2-7 TRBV7-2 ASSLDAGYLSYEQY